This T cell receptor (beta chain) was observed in a study of neurological immune-mediated disorders. The cDNA was synthesized by means of template-switch 5'RACE, which was carried out with 10-nucleotide random UMIs. TCRdb reprocessed the 5' RACE reads via MiXCR and lists one record per CDR3 protein. The sample carries 60,000 to 80,000 distinct CDR3 sequences, around 5% recorded once. Regarding the study as a whole: Among expanded clones, no CDR3 amino acid sequences were shared across subjects, a pattern suggesting private repertoires in all groups. Multiple sclerosis, the disease with the least TCR clonal expansion, fell below healthy controls, whereas HTLV-1-associated myelopathy showed the most.

The germline CDR1 and CDR2 sequences are LGHDT and YNNKEL (reference sequence). Between the trimmed V and J ends, which lost 0 bases and 6 bases, there was a span of 17 bases. This CDR3 region has 16 residues. This clonotype was observed a handful of times. Its antigen is undetermined. This may be a read error: a much more frequent sequence differs by one nucleotide. The receptor was isolated from a woman between 45 and 65 years old with multiple sclerosis. The sequencing input was PBMCs. The rearrangement uses TRBV3-1 and TRBJ1-1, with D unresolved. The CDR3 loop reads CASSQDHGQIIAEAFF. The CDR3 DNA is TGTGCCAGCAGCCAAGATCACGGGCAGATAATAGCTGAAGCTTTCTTT.